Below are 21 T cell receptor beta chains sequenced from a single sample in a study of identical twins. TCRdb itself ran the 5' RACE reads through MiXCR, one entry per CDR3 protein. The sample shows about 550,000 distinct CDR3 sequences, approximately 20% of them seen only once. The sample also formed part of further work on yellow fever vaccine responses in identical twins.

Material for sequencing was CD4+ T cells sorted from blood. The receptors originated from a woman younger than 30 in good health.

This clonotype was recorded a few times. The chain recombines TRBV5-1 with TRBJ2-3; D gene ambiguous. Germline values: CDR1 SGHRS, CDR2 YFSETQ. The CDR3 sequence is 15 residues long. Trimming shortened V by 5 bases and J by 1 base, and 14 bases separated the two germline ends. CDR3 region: CASSSLNWGTDTQYF. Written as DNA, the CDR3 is TGCGCCAGCAGTTCTCTAAACTGGGGCACAGATACGCAGTATTTT.

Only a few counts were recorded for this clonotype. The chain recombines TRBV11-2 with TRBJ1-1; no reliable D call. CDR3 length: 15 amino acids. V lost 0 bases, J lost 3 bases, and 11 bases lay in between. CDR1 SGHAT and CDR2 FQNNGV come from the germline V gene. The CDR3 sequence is CASSLDLWEDTEAFF. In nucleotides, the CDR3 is TGTGCCAGCAGCTTAGATCTGTGGGAGGACACTGAAGCTTTCTTT.

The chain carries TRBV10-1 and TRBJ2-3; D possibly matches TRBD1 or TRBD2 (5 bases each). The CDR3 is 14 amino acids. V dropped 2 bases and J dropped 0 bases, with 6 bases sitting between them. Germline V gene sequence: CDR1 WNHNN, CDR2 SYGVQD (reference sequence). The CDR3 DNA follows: TGCGCCAGCAGTGAGGGGGGTAGCACAGATACGCAGTATTTT. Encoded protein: CASSEGGSTDTQYF.

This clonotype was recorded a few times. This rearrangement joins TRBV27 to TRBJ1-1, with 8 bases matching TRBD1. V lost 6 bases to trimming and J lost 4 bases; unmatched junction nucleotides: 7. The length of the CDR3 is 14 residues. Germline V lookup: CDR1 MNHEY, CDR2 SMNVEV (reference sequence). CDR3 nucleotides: TGTGCCAGCAGCCGAAAAACAGGGGGCACTGAAGCTTTCTTT. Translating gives CASSRKTGGTEAFF.

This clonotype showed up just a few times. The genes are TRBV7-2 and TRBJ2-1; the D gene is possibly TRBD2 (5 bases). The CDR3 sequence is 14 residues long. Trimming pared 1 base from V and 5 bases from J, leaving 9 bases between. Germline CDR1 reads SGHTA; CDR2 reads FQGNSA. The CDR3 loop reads CASSLELVNNEQFF. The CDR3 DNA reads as TGTGCCAGCAGCTTAGAACTAGTCAACAATGAGCAGTTCTTC.

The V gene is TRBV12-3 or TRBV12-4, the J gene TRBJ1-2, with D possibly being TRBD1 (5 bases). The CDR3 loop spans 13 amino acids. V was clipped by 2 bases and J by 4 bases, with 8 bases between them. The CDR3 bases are TGTGCCAGCAGTTTATCAGGGCCCTATGGCTACACCTTC. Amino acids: CASSLSGPYGYTF.

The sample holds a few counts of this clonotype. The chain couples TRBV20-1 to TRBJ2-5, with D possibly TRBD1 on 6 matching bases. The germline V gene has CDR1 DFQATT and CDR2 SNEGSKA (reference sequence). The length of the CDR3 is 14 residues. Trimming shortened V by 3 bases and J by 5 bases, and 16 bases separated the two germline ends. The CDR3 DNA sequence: TGCAGTGCTAGGTTAACAGGGAATTGGGAGACCCAGTACTTC. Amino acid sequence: CSARLTGNWETQYF.

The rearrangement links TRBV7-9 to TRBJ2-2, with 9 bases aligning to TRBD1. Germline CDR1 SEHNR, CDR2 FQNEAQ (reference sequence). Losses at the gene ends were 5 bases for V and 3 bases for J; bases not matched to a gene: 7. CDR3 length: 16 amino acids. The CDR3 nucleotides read TGTGCCAGCAGCGAAGGGACAGGGCTTCACACCGGGGAGCTGTTTTTT. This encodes CASSEGTGLHTGELFF.

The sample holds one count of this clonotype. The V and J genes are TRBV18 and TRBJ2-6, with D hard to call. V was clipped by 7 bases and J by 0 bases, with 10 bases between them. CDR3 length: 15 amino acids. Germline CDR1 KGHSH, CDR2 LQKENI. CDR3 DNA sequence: TGTGCCAGCTTCCGGTCTCTCTCTGGGGCCAACGTCCTGACTTTC. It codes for CASFRSLSGANVLTF.

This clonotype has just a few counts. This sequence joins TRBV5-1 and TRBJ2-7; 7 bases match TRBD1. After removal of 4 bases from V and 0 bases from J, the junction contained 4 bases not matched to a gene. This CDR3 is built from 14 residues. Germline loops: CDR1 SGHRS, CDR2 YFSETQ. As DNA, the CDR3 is TGCGCCAGCAGCAGGGACAGAAACTCCTACGAGCAGTACTTC. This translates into CASSRDRNSYEQYF.

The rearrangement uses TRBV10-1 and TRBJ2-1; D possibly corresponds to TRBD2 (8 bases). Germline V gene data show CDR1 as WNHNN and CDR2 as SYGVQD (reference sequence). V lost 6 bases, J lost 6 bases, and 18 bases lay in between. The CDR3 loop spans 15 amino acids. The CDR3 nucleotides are TGCGCCAGCAGCGGGGACAGCGGGAGATTCAATGAGCAGTTCTTC. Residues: CASSGDSGRFNEQFF.

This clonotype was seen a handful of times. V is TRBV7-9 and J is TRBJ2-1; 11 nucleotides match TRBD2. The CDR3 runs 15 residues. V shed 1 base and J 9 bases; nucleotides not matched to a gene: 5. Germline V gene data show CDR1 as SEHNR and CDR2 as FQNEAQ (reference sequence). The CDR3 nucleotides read TGTGCCAGCAGCTTAGGTAGCGGGAGGGCCGGTGAGCAGTTCTTC. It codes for CASSLGSGRAGEQFF.

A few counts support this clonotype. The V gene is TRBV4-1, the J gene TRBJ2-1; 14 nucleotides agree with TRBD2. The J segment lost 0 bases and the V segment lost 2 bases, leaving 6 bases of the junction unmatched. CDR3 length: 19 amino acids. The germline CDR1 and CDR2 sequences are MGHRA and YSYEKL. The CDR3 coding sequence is TGCGCCAGCAGCCAACTTCCGGGACTAGCGGGAGACTCCTACAATGAGCAGTTCTTC. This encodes CASSQLPGLAGDSYNEQFF.

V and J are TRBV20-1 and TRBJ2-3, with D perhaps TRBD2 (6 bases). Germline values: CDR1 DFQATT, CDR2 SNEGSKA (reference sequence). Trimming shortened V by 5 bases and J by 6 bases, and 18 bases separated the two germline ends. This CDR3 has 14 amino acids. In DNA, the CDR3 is TGCAGTGCTGAAGGACGGCGGGGCCGCGATACGCAGTATTTT. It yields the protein CSAEGRRGRDTQYF.

DNA of the CDR3: TGTGCCAGCAGTGAAGCGCACGCGGACGAGCAGTACGTC. Translation: CASSEAHADEQYV. V gene TRBV6-1 combines with J gene TRBJ2-7; D is uncertain. Germline lookup yields CDR1 MNHNS and CDR2 SASEGT. V was cut by 0 bases and J by 5 bases, with 8 bases left in between. The CDR3 loop spans 13 amino acids.

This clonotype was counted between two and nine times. Written as DNA, the CDR3 is TGCGCCAGCAGCTTGGTACGGACAGGAAACACTGAAGCTTTCTTT. It yields the protein CASSLVRTGNTEAFF. The J gene is TRBJ1-1, the V gene TRBV5-1; 7 bases fit TRBD1. Germline CDR1 SGHRS, CDR2 YFSETQ. The junction had 4 bases not matched to a gene; V was cut back by 0 bases and J by 2 bases. The CDR3 loop spans 15 amino acids.

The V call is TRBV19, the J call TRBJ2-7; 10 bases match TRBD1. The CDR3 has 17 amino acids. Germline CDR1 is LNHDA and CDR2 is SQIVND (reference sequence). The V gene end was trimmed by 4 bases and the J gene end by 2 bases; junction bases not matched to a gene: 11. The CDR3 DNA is TGTGCCAGTAGTACGGGACAGGGGTCGGGGGTCCCCTACGAGCAGTACTTC. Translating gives CASSTGQGSGVPYEQYF.

The CDR3 DNA reads TGTGCCAGTACCCCGAGACTAGCGGGAAACAATGAGCAGTTCTTC. Amino acids: CASTPRLAGNNEQFF. The chain carries TRBV19 and TRBJ2-1; 11 bases match TRBD2. The CDR3 has 15 amino acids. CDR1 is LNHDA and CDR2 is SQIVND in the germline V gene (reference sequence). V trimming: 7 bases; J trimming: 5 bases; junction bases outside the gene matches: 7.

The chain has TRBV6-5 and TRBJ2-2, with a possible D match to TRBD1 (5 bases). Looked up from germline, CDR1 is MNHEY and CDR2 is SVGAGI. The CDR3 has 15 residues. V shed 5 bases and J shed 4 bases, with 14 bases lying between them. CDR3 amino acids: CASSHRQISTGELFF. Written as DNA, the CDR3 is TGTGCCAGCAGTCACCGACAGATCTCCACCGGGGAGCTGTTTTTT.

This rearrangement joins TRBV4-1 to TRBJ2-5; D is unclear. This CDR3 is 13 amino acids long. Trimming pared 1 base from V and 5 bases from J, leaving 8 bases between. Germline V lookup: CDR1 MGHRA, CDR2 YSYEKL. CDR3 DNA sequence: TGCGCCAGCAGCCAAGGTTTATGGGAGACCCAGTACTTC. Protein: CASSQGLWETQYF.

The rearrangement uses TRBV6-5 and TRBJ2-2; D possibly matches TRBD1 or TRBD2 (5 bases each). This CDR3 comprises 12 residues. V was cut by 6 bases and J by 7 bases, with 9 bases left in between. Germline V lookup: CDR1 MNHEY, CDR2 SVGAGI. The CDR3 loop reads CASSRGRGELFF. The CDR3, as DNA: TGTGCCAGCAGCCGGGGACGCGGGGAGCTGTTTTTT.